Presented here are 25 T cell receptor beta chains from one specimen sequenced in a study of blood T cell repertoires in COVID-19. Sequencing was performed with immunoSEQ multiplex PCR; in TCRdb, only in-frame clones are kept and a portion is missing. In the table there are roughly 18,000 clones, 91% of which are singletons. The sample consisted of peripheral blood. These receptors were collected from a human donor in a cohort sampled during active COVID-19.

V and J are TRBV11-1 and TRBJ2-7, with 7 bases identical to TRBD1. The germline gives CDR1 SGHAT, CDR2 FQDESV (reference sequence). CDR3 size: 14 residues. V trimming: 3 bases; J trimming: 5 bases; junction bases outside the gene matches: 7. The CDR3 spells CASSFETDRDEQYF. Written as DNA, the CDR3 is TGTGCCAGCAGCTTTGAAACCGACAGGGACGAGCAGTACTTC.

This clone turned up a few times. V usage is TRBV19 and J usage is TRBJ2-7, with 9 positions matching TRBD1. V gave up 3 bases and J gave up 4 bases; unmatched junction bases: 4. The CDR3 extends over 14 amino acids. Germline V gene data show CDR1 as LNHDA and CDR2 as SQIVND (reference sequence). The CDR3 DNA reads TGTGCCAGTAGTATCGGGACAGGGACTTACGAGCAGTACTTC. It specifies CASSIGTGTYEQYF.

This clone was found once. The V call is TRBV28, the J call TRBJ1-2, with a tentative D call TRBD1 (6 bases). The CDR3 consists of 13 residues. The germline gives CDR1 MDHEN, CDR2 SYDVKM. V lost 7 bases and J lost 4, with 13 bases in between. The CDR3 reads CASTLTGGYGYTF. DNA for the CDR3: TGTGCCAGCACCCTGACAGGCGGCTATGGCTACACCTTC.

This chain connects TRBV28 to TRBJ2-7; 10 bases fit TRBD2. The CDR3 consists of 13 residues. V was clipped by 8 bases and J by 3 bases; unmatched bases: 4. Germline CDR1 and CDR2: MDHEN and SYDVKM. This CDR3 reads CASYSGGSYEQYF. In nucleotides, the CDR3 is TGTGCCAGCTATAGCGGGGGGAGCTACGAGCAGTACTTC.

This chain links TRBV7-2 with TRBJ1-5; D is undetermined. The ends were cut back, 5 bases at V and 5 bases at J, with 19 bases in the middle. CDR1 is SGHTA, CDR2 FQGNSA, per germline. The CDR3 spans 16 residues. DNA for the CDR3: TGTGCCAGCAGCCGGACTAGCGCGGGAGAGGATCAGCCCCAGCATTTT. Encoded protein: CASSRTSAGEDQPQHF.

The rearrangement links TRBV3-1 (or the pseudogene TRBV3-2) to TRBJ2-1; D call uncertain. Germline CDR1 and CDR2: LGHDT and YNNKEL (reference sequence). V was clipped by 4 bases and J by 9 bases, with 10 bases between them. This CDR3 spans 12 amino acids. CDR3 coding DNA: TGTGCCAGCAGCCGAGAACCCAGTGAGCAGTTCTTC. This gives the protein CASSREPSEQFF.

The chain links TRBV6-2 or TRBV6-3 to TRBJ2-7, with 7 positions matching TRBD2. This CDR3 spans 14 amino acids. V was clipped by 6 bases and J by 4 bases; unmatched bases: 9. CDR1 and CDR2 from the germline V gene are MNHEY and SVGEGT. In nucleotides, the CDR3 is TGTGCCAGCAGCCGCTGGGTAGCGGGTTACGAGCAGTACTTC. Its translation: CASSRWVAGYEQYF.

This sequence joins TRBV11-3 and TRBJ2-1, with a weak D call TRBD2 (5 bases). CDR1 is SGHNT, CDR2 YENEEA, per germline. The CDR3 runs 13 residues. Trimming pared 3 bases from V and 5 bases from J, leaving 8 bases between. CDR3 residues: CASSFEGDNEQFF. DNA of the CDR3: TGTGCCAGCAGCTTTGAGGGCGACAATGAGCAGTTCTTC.

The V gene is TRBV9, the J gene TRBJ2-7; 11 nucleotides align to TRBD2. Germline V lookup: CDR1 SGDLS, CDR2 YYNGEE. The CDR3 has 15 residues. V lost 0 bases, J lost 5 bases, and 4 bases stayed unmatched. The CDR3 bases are TGTGCCAGCAGCGTAGGGGTAGCGGGAGGGGACGAGCAGTACTTC. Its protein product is CASSVGVAGGDEQYF.

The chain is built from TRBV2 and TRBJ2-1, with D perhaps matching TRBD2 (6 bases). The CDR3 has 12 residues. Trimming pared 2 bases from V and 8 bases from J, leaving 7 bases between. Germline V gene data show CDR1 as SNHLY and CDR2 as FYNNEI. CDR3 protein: CASSERDYEQFF. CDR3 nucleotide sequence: TGTGCCAGCAGTGAAAGGGACTATGAGCAGTTCTTC.

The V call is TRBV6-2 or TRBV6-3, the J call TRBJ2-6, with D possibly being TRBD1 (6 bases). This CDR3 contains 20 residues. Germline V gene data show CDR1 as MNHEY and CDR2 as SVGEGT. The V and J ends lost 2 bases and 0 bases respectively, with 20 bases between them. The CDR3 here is CASSYQIGQRITSGANVLTF. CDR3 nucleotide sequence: TGTGCCAGCAGTTACCAGATAGGACAGCGAATCACCTCTGGGGCCAACGTCCTGACTTTC.

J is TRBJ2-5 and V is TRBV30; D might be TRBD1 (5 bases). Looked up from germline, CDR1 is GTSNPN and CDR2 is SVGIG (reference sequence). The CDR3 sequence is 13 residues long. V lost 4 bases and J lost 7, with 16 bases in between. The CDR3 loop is CAWNLATRGTQYF. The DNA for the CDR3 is TGTGCCTGGAACCTTGCGACAAGGGGGACCCAGTACTTC.

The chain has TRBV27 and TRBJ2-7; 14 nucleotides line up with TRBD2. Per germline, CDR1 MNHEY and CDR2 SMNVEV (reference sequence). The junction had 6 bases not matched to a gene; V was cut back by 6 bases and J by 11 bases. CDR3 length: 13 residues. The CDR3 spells CASSSTSGRVKYV. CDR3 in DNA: TGTGCCAGCAGCTCGACTAGCGGGAGGGTCAAGTACGTC.

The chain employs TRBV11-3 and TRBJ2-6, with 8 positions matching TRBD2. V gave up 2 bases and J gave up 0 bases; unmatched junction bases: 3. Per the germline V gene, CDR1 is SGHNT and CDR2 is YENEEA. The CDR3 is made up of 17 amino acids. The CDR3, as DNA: TGTGCCAGCAGCTTAAGCGGGAGTACCTCTGGGGCCAACGTCCTGACTTTC. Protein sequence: CASSLSGSTSGANVLTF.

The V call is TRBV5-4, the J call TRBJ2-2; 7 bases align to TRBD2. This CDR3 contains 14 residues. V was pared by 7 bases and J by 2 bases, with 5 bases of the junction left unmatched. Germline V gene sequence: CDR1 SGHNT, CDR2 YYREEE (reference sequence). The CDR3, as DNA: TGTGCCAGCTGGAAGCGGGACAACACCGGGGAGCTGTTTTTT. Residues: CASWKRDNTGELFF.

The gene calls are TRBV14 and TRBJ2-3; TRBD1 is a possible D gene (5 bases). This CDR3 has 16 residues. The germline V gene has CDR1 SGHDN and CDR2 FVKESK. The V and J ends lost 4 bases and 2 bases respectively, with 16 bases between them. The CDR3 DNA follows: TGTGCCAGCAGCCGAAGACAGCTCATTAACACAGATACGCAGTATTTT. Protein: CASSRRQLINTDTQYF.

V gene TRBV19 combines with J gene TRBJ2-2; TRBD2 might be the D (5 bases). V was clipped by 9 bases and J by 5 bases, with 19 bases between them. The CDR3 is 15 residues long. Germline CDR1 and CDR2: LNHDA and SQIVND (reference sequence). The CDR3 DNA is TGTGCCAGCGAGGGCCTAGCTCGAGTAACCGGGGAGCTGTTTTTT. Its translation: CASEGLARVTGELFF.

The CDR3 protein is CASSADRHTEAFF. CDR3 nucleotide sequence: TGTGCCAGCAGCGCTGACAGACACACTGAAGCTTTCTTT. The chain couples TRBV7-8 to TRBJ1-1, with a weak D call TRBD1 (5 bases). The CDR3 runs 13 residues. V gave up 5 bases and J gave up 3 bases, with 10 bases separating them. CDR1 and CDR2 from the germline V gene are SGHVS and FQNEAQ. Full variable domain (remainder filled in from reference TRBV7-8 and TRBJ1-1): GAGVSQSPRYKVAKRGQDVALRCDPISGHVSLFWYQQALGQGPEFLTYFQNEAQLDKSGLPSDRFFAERPEGSVSTLKIQRTQQEDSAVYLCASSADRHTEAFFGQGTRLTVV.

CDR3 sequence: CASSQDPGGYTF. CDR3 DNA sequence: TGTGCCAGCAGCCAAGATCCCGGTGGCTACACCTTC. V gene TRBV4-2 combines with J gene TRBJ1-2; D not certain. Trimming removed 0 bases at V and 7 bases at J, with 6 bases between. CDR3 size: 12 residues. Germline V CDR1 and CDR2: LGHNA, YNFKEQ.

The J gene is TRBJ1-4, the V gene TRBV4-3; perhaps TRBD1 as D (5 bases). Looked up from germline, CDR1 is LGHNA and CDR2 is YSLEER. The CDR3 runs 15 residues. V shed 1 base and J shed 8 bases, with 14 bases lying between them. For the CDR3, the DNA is TGCGCCAGCAGCCAAGCGGGGCGGGGGTCCGAAAAACTGTTTTTT. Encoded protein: CASSQAGRGSEKLFF.

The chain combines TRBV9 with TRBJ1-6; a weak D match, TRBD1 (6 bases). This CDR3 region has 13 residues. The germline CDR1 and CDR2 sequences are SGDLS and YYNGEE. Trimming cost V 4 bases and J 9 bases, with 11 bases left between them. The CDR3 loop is CASSIEGGSPLHF. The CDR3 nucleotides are TGTGCCAGCAGCATCGAAGGGGGTTCACCCCTCCACTTT.

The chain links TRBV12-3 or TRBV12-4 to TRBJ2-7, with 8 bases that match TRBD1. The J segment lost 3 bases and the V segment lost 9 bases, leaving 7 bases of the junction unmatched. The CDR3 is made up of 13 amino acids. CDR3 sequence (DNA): TGTGCCAGTACGAGGACAGGGAGCTACGAGCAGTACTTC. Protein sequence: CASTRTGSYEQYF.

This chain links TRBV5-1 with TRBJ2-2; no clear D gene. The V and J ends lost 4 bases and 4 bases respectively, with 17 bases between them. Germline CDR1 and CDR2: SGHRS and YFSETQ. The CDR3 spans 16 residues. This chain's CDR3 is CASSLTPPSGTGELFF. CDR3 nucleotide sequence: TGCGCCAGCAGCCTGACCCCCCCGTCGGGCACCGGGGAGCTGTTTTTT.

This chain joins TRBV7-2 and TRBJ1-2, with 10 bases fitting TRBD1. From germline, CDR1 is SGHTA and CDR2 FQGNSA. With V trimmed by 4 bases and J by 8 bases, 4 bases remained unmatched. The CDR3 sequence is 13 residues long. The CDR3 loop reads CASSSGTGVGYTF. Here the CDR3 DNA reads TGTGCCAGCAGCTCCGGGACAGGGGTAGGCTACACCTTC.

The CDR3 spells CASSPPPREKRETQYF. The CDR3 nucleotides read TGTGCCAGCAGCCCCCCCCCGCGGGAGAAGAGAGAGACCCAGTACTTC. The chain links TRBV6-2 or TRBV6-3 to TRBJ2-5; TRBD2 matches at 7 bases. Germline trimming cut 6 bases from V and 4 bases from J; bases unmatched to any gene: 14. CDR1 is MNHEY, CDR2 SVGEGT, per germline. The CDR3 length is 16 residues.